These T cell receptor beta chains were read from a single sample in a study of CD8 T cells in ankylosing spondylitis. MiXCR, run by TCRdb on the 5' RACE reads, gives a single entry per CDR3 protein. Of under 550,000 distinct CDR3 sequences listed, roughly 25% were seen once; the top ten hold approximately 1%. Sequencing was done on a sample of blood, either unsorted or a sorted T cell fraction (not recorded which). These receptors were obtained from a male donor with ankylosing spondylitis. The CDR3 runs from the conserved cysteine through the conserved F or W. D genes are given only for firm matches. Where a row states a size, it is once, few, many or the class of an expanded clone; other rows omit it.

clone size: few; V gene: TRBV11-2; J gene: TRBJ2-5; D gene: NA; CDR3 protein: CASSFEGGETQYF; CDR3 DNA: TGTGCCAGCAGCTTTGAGGGGGGAGAGACCCAGTACTTC
clone size: NA; V gene: TRBV7-2; J gene: TRBJ1-4; D gene: TRBD1; CDR3 protein: CASSSDPGGREKLFF; CDR3 DNA: TGTGCCAGCAGCTCAGACCCAGGGGGCAGGGAAAAACTGTTTTTT
clone size: NA; V gene: TRBV5-6; J gene: TRBJ1-1; D gene: NA; CDR3 protein: CASSGPFRGAFTEAFF; CDR3 DNA: TGTGCCAGCAGCGGTCCCTTCAGGGGCGCTTTCACTGAAGCTTTCTTT
clone size: NA; V gene: TRBV6-1; J gene: TRBJ1-1; D gene: NA; CDR3 protein: CASSPARDTPEAFF; CDR3 DNA: TGTGCCAGCAGCCCCGCCCGCGACACGCCTGAAGCTTTCTTT
clone size: once; V gene: TRBV5-1; J gene: TRBJ2-1; D gene: NA; CDR3 protein: CASSLLTDEQFF; CDR3 DNA: TGCGCCAGCAGCTTGTTAACGGATGAGCAGTTCTTC
clone size: few; V gene: TRBV20-1; J gene: TRBJ2-1; D gene: TRBD2; CDR3 protein: CSARGVRESYNEQFF; CDR3 DNA: TGCAGTGCTAGAGGGGTGCGGGAGTCCTACAATGAGCAGTTCTTC
clone size: NA; V gene: TRBV15; J gene: TRBJ1-2; D gene: NA; CDR3 protein: CATSRLTGFGYGYTF; CDR3 DNA: TGTGCCACCAGCAGACTAACAGGGTTCGGCTATGGCTACACCTTC
clone size: many; V gene: TRBV11-3; J gene: TRBJ2-1; D gene: NA; CDR3 protein: CASSLSRGSYNEQFF; CDR3 DNA: TGTGCCAGCAGCTTATCCCGAGGATCCTACAATGAGCAGTTCTTC
clone size: few; V gene: TRBV3-1; J gene: TRBJ1-5; D gene: TRBD1; CDR3 protein: CASSQDRVQPQHF; CDR3 DNA: TGTGCCAGCAGCCAGGACAGGGTTCAGCCCCAGCATTTT
clone size: few; V gene: TRBV24-1; J gene: TRBJ2-3; D gene: NA; CDR3 protein: CATSDLKQSGTDTQYF; CDR3 DNA: TGTGCCACCAGTGACCTTAAGCAATCGGGAACAGATACGCAGTATTTT
clone size: once; V gene: TRBV4-2; J gene: TRBJ2-2; D gene: NA; CDR3 protein: CASSQVSEGGRNTGELFF; CDR3 DNA: TGTGCCAGCAGCCAAGTTTCCGAGGGAGGAAGAAACACCGGGGAGCTGTTTTTT
clone size: few; V gene: TRBV18; J gene: TRBJ1-6; D gene: NA; CDR3 protein: CASSPRVGAQNSPLHF; CDR3 DNA: TGTGCCAGCTCACCCCGGGTCGGTGCCCAGAATTCACCCCTCCACTTT
clone size: many; V gene: TRBV7-2; J gene: TRBJ2-1; D gene: NA; CDR3 protein: CASSLMRASYNEQFF; CDR3 DNA: TGTGCCAGCAGCTTAATGCGGGCTTCCTACAATGAGCAGTTCTTC
clone size: many; V gene: TRBV29-1; J gene: TRBJ2-7; D gene: NA; CDR3 protein: CSVSSAFQQYF; CDR3 DNA: TGCAGCGTTTCGTCCGCCTTTCAGCAGTACTTC
clone size: NA; V gene: TRBV7-8; J gene: TRBJ2-1; D gene: TRBD1; CDR3 protein: CASSPQGRSTYNEQFF; CDR3 DNA: TGTGCCAGCAGCCCACAGGGGCGCTCAACCTACAATGAGCAGTTCTTC
clone size: NA; V gene: TRBV2; J gene: TRBJ2-7; D gene: TRBD2; CDR3 protein: CASKEGLYEQYF; CDR3 DNA: TGTGCCAGCAAGGAGGGACTATACGAGCAGTACTTC
clone size: NA; V gene: TRBV15; J gene: TRBJ1-5; D gene: NA; CDR3 protein: CATSRYGAGNQPQHF; CDR3 DNA: TGTGCCACCAGCAGGTATGGAGCTGGCAATCAGCCCCAGCATTTT
clone size: NA; V gene: TRBV7-9; J gene: TRBJ1-4; D gene: NA; CDR3 protein: CASSQRRGQATNEKLFF; CDR3 DNA: TGTGCCAGCAGCCAGAGGAGGGGTCAGGCAACTAATGAAAAACTGTTTTTT
clone size: few; V gene: TRBV7-9; J gene: TRBJ2-3; D gene: TRBD2; CDR3 protein: CASSSWSAGDRTDTQYF; CDR3 DNA: TGTGCCAGCAGCTCCTGGTCAGCGGGAGACCGCACAGATACGCAGTATTTT
clone size: few; V gene: TRBV20-1; J gene: TRBJ1-1; D gene: NA; CDR3 protein: CSARDRIRGNTEAFF; CDR3 DNA: TGCAGTGCTAGAGATAGGATACGGGGGAACACTGAAGCTTTCTTT
clone size: NA; V gene: TRBV20-1; J gene: TRBJ2-7; D gene: NA; CDR3 protein: CSAETEPLYEQYF; CDR3 DNA: TGCAGTGCTGAGACAGAGCCTCTGTACGAGCAGTACTTC
clone size: NA; V gene: TRBV16; J gene: TRBJ1-3; D gene: NA; CDR3 protein: CASSYYRAVNTIYF; CDR3 DNA: TGTGCCAGCAGCTACTACAGGGCCGTAAACACCATATATTTT
clone size: NA; V gene: TRBV19; J gene: TRBJ2-7; D gene: NA; CDR3 protein: CASSIVWDSYEQYF; CDR3 DNA: TGTGCCAGTAGTATAGTTTGGGACTCCTACGAGCAGTACTTC
clone size: few; V gene: TRBV20-1; J gene: TRBJ2-5; D gene: TRBD2; CDR3 protein: CSASRSGSPETQYF; CDR3 DNA: TGCAGTGCTAGTCGCAGCGGGAGTCCAGAGACCCAGTACTTC
clone size: NA; V gene: TRBV12-3/TRBV12-4; J gene: TRBJ2-1; D gene: NA; CDR3 protein: CASSLGFVDEQFF; CDR3 DNA: TGTGCCAGCAGTTTAGGGTTTGTGGATGAGCAGTTCTTC
clone size: few; V gene: TRBV4-2; J gene: TRBJ1-1; D gene: NA; CDR3 protein: CASSQDLGSEAFF; CDR3 DNA: TGTGCCAGCAGCCAAGATCTAGGCTCTGAAGCTTTCTTT
clone size: NA; V gene: TRBV18; J gene: TRBJ1-5; D gene: TRBD1; CDR3 protein: CASSPPQSGGSNQPQHF; CDR3 DNA: TGTGCCAGCTCACCACCGCAATCAGGGGGTAGCAATCAGCCCCAGCATTTT
clone size: NA; V gene: TRBV7-2; J gene: TRBJ1-2; D gene: NA; CDR3 protein: CASSPQSTANRLYGYTF; CDR3 DNA: TGTGCCAGCAGCCCCCAATCGACCGCTAACCGCTTATATGGCTACACCTTC
clone size: NA; V gene: TRBV5-1; J gene: TRBJ2-1; D gene: TRBD2; CDR3 protein: CASSWTGTKEYNEQFF; CDR3 DNA: TGCGCCAGCAGCTGGACCGGGACTAAGGAGTACAATGAGCAGTTCTTC
clone size: few; V gene: TRBV20-1; J gene: TRBJ2-3; D gene: NA; CDR3 protein: CSARDSPLSTGWTDTQYF; CDR3 DNA: TGCAGTGCTAGAGACTCCCCACTATCCACAGGGTGGACAGATACGCAGTATTTT
clone size: NA; V gene: TRBV11-2; J gene: TRBJ2-5; D gene: NA; CDR3 protein: CASSLSVRSSQYPKYF; CDR3 DNA: TGTGCCAGCAGCTTATCCGTCAGATCTTCCCAATATCCAAAGTACTTC
clone size: NA; V gene: TRBV15; J gene: TRBJ2-7; D gene: TRBD2; CDR3 protein: CATALKRETYEQYF; CDR3 DNA: TGTGCCACCGCGTTGAAGCGGGAGACCTACGAGCAGTACTTC
clone size: NA; V gene: TRBV9; J gene: TRBJ1-1; D gene: NA; CDR3 protein: CASSVGDRGTGAFF; CDR3 DNA: TGTGCCAGCAGCGTAGGTGACCGGGGGACGGGGGCTTTCTTT
clone size: NA; V gene: TRBV20-1; J gene: TRBJ2-3; D gene: TRBD2; CDR3 protein: CSAPRVAGLMVGTDTQYF; CDR3 DNA: TGCAGTGCTCCCCGGGTAGCGGGCCTCATGGTGGGCACAGATACGCAGTATTTT
clone size: NA; V gene: TRBV10-2; J gene: TRBJ1-5; D gene: NA; CDR3 protein: CATGDRLQPQHF; CDR3 DNA: TGCGCCACCGGAGACAGACTTCAGCCCCAGCATTTT
clone size: few; V gene: TRBV11-2; J gene: TRBJ1-2; D gene: TRBD1; CDR3 protein: CASSSLRTGENGYTF; CDR3 DNA: TGTGCCAGCAGCTCCCTTAGGACAGGGGAGAATGGCTACACCTTC
clone size: NA; V gene: TRBV5-6; J gene: TRBJ1-2; D gene: NA; CDR3 protein: CASSFDANYGYTF; CDR3 DNA: TGTGCCAGCAGCTTTGACGCAAACTATGGCTACACCTTC
clone size: few; V gene: TRBV7-9; J gene: TRBJ1-1; D gene: NA; CDR3 protein: CASSWPGGLNTEAFF; CDR3 DNA: TGTGCCAGCAGCTGGCCCGGAGGTCTGAACACTGAAGCTTTCTTT
clone size: NA; V gene: TRBV20-1; J gene: TRBJ2-1; D gene: NA; CDR3 protein: CSARDRGISYNEQFF; CDR3 DNA: TGCAGTGCTAGAGATAGGGGGATCTCCTACAATGAGCAGTTCTTC
clone size: few; V gene: TRBV7-9; J gene: TRBJ2-5; D gene: NA; CDR3 protein: CASSSLGSRGETQYF; CDR3 DNA: TGTGCCAGCAGCTCCCTCGGGAGTCGGGGGGAGACCCAGTACTTC
clone size: many; V gene: TRBV6-1; J gene: TRBJ1-2; D gene: TRBD1; CDR3 protein: CATKRDRQRGGGYTF; CDR3 DNA: TGTGCCACCAAAAGGGACAGACAACGAGGCGGAGGCTACACCTTC
clone size: NA; V gene: TRBV24-1; J gene: TRBJ2-1; D gene: NA; CDR3 protein: CATSDLEWASMDEQFF; CDR3 DNA: TGTGCCACCAGTGATTTGGAATGGGCAAGCATGGATGAGCAGTTCTTC
clone size: many; V gene: TRBV5-1; J gene: TRBJ2-1; D gene: NA; CDR3 protein: CASSLDIISGGYNEQFF; CDR3 DNA: TGCGCCAGCAGCTTGGATATAATTAGTGGTGGCTACAATGAGCAGTTCTTC
clone size: NA; V gene: TRBV7-9; J gene: TRBJ2-7; D gene: NA; CDR3 protein: CASSLASRGYEQYF; CDR3 DNA: TGTGCCAGCAGCTTAGCGAGCCGGGGCTACGAGCAGTACTTC
clone size: NA; V gene: TRBV29-1; J gene: TRBJ2-5; D gene: TRBD2; CDR3 protein: CSVGYARLAGEETQYF; CDR3 DNA: TGCAGCGTTGGCTACGCCCGACTAGCGGGAGAAGAGACCCAGTACTTC
clone size: few; V gene: TRBV15; J gene: TRBJ2-2; D gene: TRBD1; CDR3 protein: CATSTGTGVTGELFF; CDR3 DNA: TGTGCCACCAGCACCGGGACAGGGGTAACCGGGGAGCTGTTTTTT
clone size: NA; V gene: TRBV19; J gene: TRBJ1-1; D gene: NA; CDR3 protein: CASSLPGPTVLKAFF; CDR3 DNA: TGTGCCAGTAGTCTACCGGGACCTACGGTATTGAAAGCTTTCTTT
clone size: NA; V gene: TRBV25-1; J gene: TRBJ2-3; D gene: NA; CDR3 protein: CASSEHATDTQYF; CDR3 DNA: TGTGCCAGCAGTGAACACGCTACAGATACGCAGTATTTT
clone size: few; V gene: TRBV3-1; J gene: TRBJ2-2; D gene: NA; CDR3 protein: CASSQELGGNSGELFF; CDR3 DNA: TGTGCCAGCAGCCAAGAGTTAGGGGGAAACTCCGGGGAGCTGTTTTTT
clone size: NA; V gene: TRBV3-1; J gene: TRBJ2-3; D gene: NA; CDR3 protein: CASSQFLDDTQYF; CDR3 DNA: TGTGCCAGCAGCCAGTTCCTCGATGATACGCAGTATTTT
clone size: few; V gene: TRBV12-3/TRBV12-4; J gene: TRBJ1-1; D gene: NA; CDR3 protein: CASSPIVMNTEAF; CDR3 DNA: TGTGCCAGCAGCCCAATCGTCATGAACACTGAAGCTTTT
clone size: NA; V gene: TRBV5-1; J gene: TRBJ2-5; D gene: TRBD2; CDR3 protein: CASSLYSGRQETQYF; CDR3 DNA: TGCGCCAGCAGCTTGTATAGCGGGAGGCAGGAGACCCAGTACTTC
clone size: many; V gene: TRBV5-1; J gene: TRBJ2-5; D gene: NA; CDR3 protein: CASSQLSGAQETQYF; CDR3 DNA: TGCGCCAGCAGCCAACTAAGCGGAGCCCAAGAGACCCAGTACTTC
clone size: many; V gene: TRBV20-1; J gene: TRBJ2-5; D gene: TRBD1; CDR3 protein: CSAGGQGAETQYF; CDR3 DNA: TGCAGTGCTGGTGGACAGGGGGCTGAGACCCAGTACTTC